A single sample is the source of the 27 T cell receptor beta chains below, sequenced in a study of shared clonotypes between healthy human individuals. Sequenced by immunoSEQ multiplex PCR; TCRdb stores in-frame clones only, minus some. The table records over 400,000 clones, approximately 95% of them present only once. The sequenced sample was naive CD4+ T cells sorted from blood. Subset indicated: CD45RA+ positively selected. These receptors all come from a woman in her twenties or thirties in good health.

The CDR3: CASSFGTISYEQYF. In DNA, the CDR3 is TGTGCCAGCAGCTTCGGGACCATCTCCTACGAGCAGTACTTC. This sequence joins TRBV11-2 and TRBJ2-7; D possibly matches TRBD1 or TRBD2 (5 bases each). Trimming removed 3 bases from V and 0 bases from J, with 9 bases in between. The CDR3 is 14 residues long. From germline, CDR1 is SGHAT and CDR2 FQNNGV.

The V and J genes are TRBV19 and TRBJ2-5; perhaps TRBD2 as D (6 bases). The length of the CDR3 is 16 residues. Per germline, CDR1 LNHDA and CDR2 SQIVND (reference sequence). Between the trimmed V and J ends, which lost 5 bases and 5 bases, there was a span of 21 bases. CDR3 loop: CASSSGTGLKLETQYF. The CDR3, as DNA: TGTGCCAGTAGTTCTGGGACTGGCCTAAAGCTGGAGACCCAGTACTTC.

V and J are TRBV10-3 and TRBJ2-1; D not certain. CDR1 and CDR2 (germline): ENHRY, SYGVKD. The CDR3 runs 13 residues. The ends were cut back, 8 bases at V and 3 bases at J, with 11 bases in the middle. The CDR3 coding sequence is TGTGCCATCGGTCGAGGAGACTACAATGAGCAGTTCTTC. This encodes CAIGRGDYNEQFF.

This clone was observed a single time. This chain uses TRBV14 with TRBJ1-4; D is ambiguous. V lost 5 bases and J 0 bases, leaving 7 bases between the germline ends. Germline CDR1 reads SGHDN; CDR2 reads FVKESK. This CDR3 is built from 14 residues. The CDR3 sequence: CASSTVATNEKLFF. For the CDR3, the DNA is TGTGCCAGCAGCACGGTGGCAACTAATGAAAAACTGTTTTTT.

V gene TRBV7-6 combines with J gene TRBJ2-7; 8 bases are a match to TRBD1. Germline CDR1 reads SGHVS; CDR2 reads FNYEAQ. After removal of 0 bases from V and 5 bases from J, the junction contained 12 bases not matched to a gene. There are 17 residues in the CDR3. CDR3 nucleotide sequence: TGTGCCAGCAGCTTAGCGGGTCAGGCAGGGGGCACCGACGAGCAGTACTTC. This codes for CASSLAGQAGGTDEQYF.

CDR3 region: CASSFGTSGYNEQFF. CDR3 nucleotides: TGTGCCAGCAGTTTTGGGACTAGCGGCTACAATGAGCAGTTCTTC. The V and J genes are TRBV28 and TRBJ2-1, with 11 bases lining up with TRBD2. The ends lost 3 bases at V and 3 bases at J; junction bases unmatched: 1. The CDR3 contains 15 residues. CDR1 MDHEN and CDR2 SYDVKM come from the germline V gene. Full variable domain (rest looked up from reference TRBV28 and TRBJ2-1): DVKVTQSSRYLVKRTGEKVFLECVQDMDHENMFWYRQDPGLGLRLIYFSYDVKMKEKGDIPEGYSVSREKKERFSLILESASTNQTSMYLCASSFGTSGYNEQFFGPGTRLTVL.

This sequence joins TRBV14 and TRBJ2-1; D is unresolved. V lost 1 base and J lost 7, with 8 bases in between. This CDR3 is built from 13 residues. Germline-derived CDR1 and CDR2 are SGHDN and FVKESK. CDR3 region: CASSQGPPNEQFF. The DNA for the CDR3 is TGTGCCAGCAGCCAAGGACCCCCTAATGAGCAGTTCTTC. Full variable domain (rest looked up from reference TRBV14 and TRBJ2-1): EAGVTQFPSHSVIEKGQTVTLRCDPISGHDNLYWYRRVMGKEIKFLLHFVKESKQDESGMPNNRFLAERTGGTYSTLKVQPAELEDSGVYFCASSQGPPNEQFFGPGTRLTVL.

The V and J genes are TRBV19 and TRBJ2-7; 11 bases line up with TRBD1. J gave up 4 bases and V 4 bases, and 6 bases lay outside the gene matches. Germline V gene sequence: CDR1 LNHDA, CDR2 SQIVND (reference sequence). CDR3 length equals 15 residues. The CDR3 reads CASSTMDRGQYEQYF. CDR3 DNA: TGTGCCAGTAGTACCATGGACAGGGGGCAGTACGAGCAGTACTTC.

The rearrangement joins TRBV15 to TRBJ2-7; 9 bases map to TRBD2. The germline V gene has CDR1 LNHNV and CDR2 YYDKDF (reference sequence). Losses at the gene ends were 1 base for V and 2 bases for J; bases not matched to a gene: 12. The CDR3 runs 18 residues. The CDR3 sequence is CATSRGTRSGGRAYEQYF. In nucleotides, the CDR3 is TGTGCCACCAGCAGAGGTACCCGTAGTGGCGGGAGGGCCTACGAGCAGTACTTC.

The chain links TRBV5-4 to TRBJ2-1; 15 positions match TRBD2. The CDR3 length is 17 residues. Germline-derived CDR1 and CDR2 are SGHNT and YYREEE (reference sequence). Trimming removed 5 bases from V and 1 base from J; junction bases left unmatched: 4. This CDR3 reads CASRGTSGRRSYNEQFF. As DNA, the CDR3 is TGTGCCAGCAGGGGGACTAGCGGGAGGCGGTCCTACAATGAGCAGTTCTTC.

The CDR3 DNA reads as TGTGCCAGCAGTCCGAATTCCCCTTATGGTTTTTCTTTCTATGGCTACACCTTC. Amino acids: CASSPNSPYGFSFYGYTF. V and J are TRBV6-4 and TRBJ1-2; D ambiguous. V lost 5 bases to trimming and J lost 4 bases, with 26 bases between them. Germline CDR1 MRHNA, CDR2 SNTAGT. This CDR3 is 18 amino acids long.

A remark on this clone: A read error may produce the germline difference seen at one junction end. This chain links TRBV2 with TRBJ2-7; D could derive from TRBD1 or TRBD2 (5 bases each). The CDR3 has 15 amino acids. CDR1 and CDR2 (germline): SNHLY, FYNNEI. This CDR3 reads CASSQAGTSIHEQYF. The CDR3 coding sequence is TGTGCCAGCAGTCAAGCCGGGACCAGCATCCACGAGCAGTACTTC.

The chain couples TRBV27 to TRBJ1-5; 8 bases line up with TRBD1. Unmatched junction bases numbered 7, after V lost 5 bases and J lost 7 bases. Germline lookup yields CDR1 MNHEY and CDR2 SMNVEV (reference sequence). The CDR3 totals 14 residues. The CDR3 protein is CASSRGQGGQPQHF. The CDR3, as DNA: TGTGCCAGCAGTCGCGGACAGGGAGGACAGCCCCAGCATTTT.

V and J are TRBV28 and TRBJ1-2, with D tentatively TRBD1 (5 bases). Trimming cost V 3 bases and J 4 bases, with 12 bases left between them. The length of the CDR3 is 14 residues. From germline, CDR1 is MDHEN and CDR2 SYDVKM. The DNA for the CDR3 is TGTGCCAGCAGTTTCGGGACTCCCTCCTATGGCTACACCTTC. Protein product: CASSFGTPSYGYTF.

In its sample, this clone was seen once. The CDR3 sequence is CASSSGLAADTQYF. CDR3 nucleotide sequence: TGTGCCAGCAGCTCCGGACTAGCCGCAGATACGCAGTATTTT. V gene TRBV6-5 combines with J gene TRBJ2-3, with 8 bases identical to TRBD2. Germline CDR1 reads MNHEY; CDR2 reads SVGAGI. The CDR3 length is 14 residues. With 6 bases clipped from V and 4 bases from J, the junction kept 6 bases outside the gene matches.

This chain connects TRBV28 to TRBJ2-5; D call uncertain. This CDR3 has 11 residues. Per the germline V gene, CDR1 is MDHEN and CDR2 is SYDVKM. The ends were cut back, 8 bases at V and 5 bases at J, with 9 bases in the middle. CDR3 protein: CASFQWETQYF. The CDR3 DNA sequence: TGTGCCAGCTTTCAGTGGGAGACCCAGTACTTC.

The gene calls are TRBV19 and TRBJ1-4; possibly TRBD1 for D (5 bases). Deletions cut 8 bases from V and 0 bases from J, with 31 bases between. This CDR3 is 21 amino acids long. Germline V lookup: CDR1 LNHDA, CDR2 SQIVND (reference sequence). In DNA, the CDR3 is TGTGCCAGTCAGAAGGGACGAAAAACAACCGGGCCCCTTACAACTAATGAAAAACTGTTTTTT. Translation: CASQKGRKTTGPLTTNEKLFF.

The chain uses TRBV18 and TRBJ1-4, with D possibly matching TRBD1 (5 bases). Per germline, CDR1 KGHSH and CDR2 LQKENI. V was pared by 6 bases and J by 8 bases, with 22 bases between. This CDR3 is built from 16 residues. CDR3 protein: CASSPKGGRDREKLFF. CDR3 bases: TGTGCCAGCTCGCCGAAGGGCGGCAGGGATCGCGAAAAACTGTTTTTT.

This chain joins TRBV7-2 and TRBJ1-5; 8 nucleotides match TRBD1. Unmatched junction bases numbered 2, after V lost 5 bases and J lost 5 bases. There are 13 residues in the CDR3. Germline V gives CDR1 SGHTA, CDR2 FQGNSA. The CDR3 reads CASSQQGDQPQHF. The CDR3 DNA reads TGTGCCAGCAGCCAACAGGGGGATCAGCCCCAGCATTTT. The full variable domain, rest sourced from reference TRBV7-2 and TRBJ1-5, is GAGVSQSPSNKVTEKGKDVELRCDPISGHTALYWYRQSLGQGLEFLIYFQGNSAPDKSGLPSDRFSAERTGGSVSTLTIQRTQQEDSAVYLCASSQQGDQPQHFGDGTRLSIL.

V and J are TRBV28 and TRBJ1-2; unclear D gene. The V gene lost 2 bases and the J gene lost 5 bases, with 6 bases spanning the gap. This CDR3 region has 12 residues. Germline V gene sequence: CDR1 MDHEN, CDR2 SYDVKM. This CDR3 is CASSLQRYGYTF. The CDR3 DNA sequence: TGTGCCAGCAGTTTACAGCGGTATGGCTACACCTTC.

V and J are TRBV4-1 and TRBJ2-2; 7 positions agree with TRBD1. Losses at the gene ends were 1 base for V and 6 bases for J; bases not matched to a gene: 14. Germline CDR1 MGHRA, CDR2 YSYEKL. The CDR3 totals 18 residues. In DNA, the CDR3 is TGCGCCAGCAGCCAAGTTTGGAAGGGCAGGGGGTTACCCGGGGAGCTGTTTTTT. It yields the protein CASSQVWKGRGLPGELFF.

This chain uses TRBV14 with TRBJ2-7; TRBD2 is a possible D gene (6 bases). The CDR3 length is 15 residues. Per germline, CDR1 SGHDN and CDR2 FVKESK. V lost 3 bases and J 2 bases, leaving 14 bases between the germline ends. CDR3 amino acids: CASSHRGKAAYEQYF. CDR3 bases: TGTGCCAGCAGCCATCGGGGGAAGGCTGCCTACGAGCAGTACTTC.

The chain uses TRBV2 and TRBJ1-3; 8 nucleotides line up with TRBD1. CDR1 SNHLY and CDR2 FYNNEI come from the germline V gene. The length of the CDR3 is 13 residues. V shed 5 bases and J 6 bases; nucleotides not matched to a gene: 3. CDR3 region: CASSKDRVNTIYF. For the CDR3, the DNA is TGTGCCAGCAGTAAGGACAGGGTAAACACCATATATTTT. The variable domain in full, with the rest retrieved from reference TRBV2 and TRBJ1-3, is EPEVTQTPSHQVTQMGQEVILRCVPISNHLYFYWYRQILGQKVEFLVSFYNNEISEKSEIFDDQFSVERPDGSNFTLKIRSTKLEDSAMYFCASSKDRVNTIYFGEGSWLTVV.

This clone showed up just once. The rearrangement uses TRBV27 and TRBJ2-3; D is perhaps TRBD1 (6 bases). The CDR3 is 15 residues long. Germline loops: CDR1 MNHEY, CDR2 SMNVEV (reference sequence). V was cut by 3 bases and J by 5 bases, with 15 bases left in between. CDR3 region: CASSLPGARKDTQYF. CDR3 nucleotide sequence: TGTGCCAGCAGTTTGCCAGGGGCGCGAAAAGATACGCAGTATTTT.

The chain recombines TRBV7-2 with TRBJ2-2; possibly TRBD2 for D (5 bases). Looked up from germline, CDR1 is SGHTA and CDR2 is FQGNSA. V was trimmed by 5 bases and J by 4 bases, leaving 14 bases between them. The CDR3 loop spans 15 amino acids. CDR3 bases: TGTGCCAGCAGCCACTACGGGGTGTCCACCGGGGAGCTGTTTTTT. Its protein product is CASSHYGVSTGELFF.

The chain couples TRBV19 to TRBJ1-5; TRBD1 is a possible D gene (5 bases). The CDR3 is 14 residues long. From germline, CDR1 is LNHDA and CDR2 SQIVND (reference sequence). Trimming stripped 4 bases from V and 11 bases from J, with 18 bases between. The CDR3 DNA follows: TGTGCCAGTAGTACCCCCGGCAGGGTTGGGTCCCAGCATTTT. As protein: CASSTPGRVGSQHF.

The chain links TRBV7-9 to TRBJ2-3; TRBD2 agrees at 8 bases. The V segment lost 1 base and the J segment 5 bases; nucleotides outside the gene matches: 14. CDR1 and CDR2 from the germline V gene are SEHNR and FQNEAQ (reference sequence). The CDR3 totals 18 residues. CDR3 DNA: TGTGCCAGCAGCTTAGTATGGTCCCTAGCGGGCGGTCAAGATACGCAGTATTTT. Translating gives CASSLVWSLAGGQDTQYF.